The sequence of this T cell receptor beta chain was determined in a study of low-dose radiotherapy and immunotherapy resistance in tumors. With regard to this clonotype: At one of its ends the junction is not consistent with the germline gene, which may arise from a read error.

The CDR3 length is 16 residues. Primers targeting TRAV and TRBV primed first-strand cDNA, covering alpha and beta chains. With a constant-region primer and a V-primer adapter, TCRs were subjected to about 20 PCR cycles of amplification. TCRdb used MiXCR to reprocess the reads, holding one entry per CDR3 protein. This table holds about 12,000 distinct CDR3 sequences, roughly 72% found once. The chain couples TRBV5-3 to TRBJ2-3, with 7 bases matching TRBD1. TRBV5-3 counts as an open reading frame of uncertain function. The TCR originated in a human donor with advanced metastatic prostate, ovarian, gallbladder or colorectal cancer (not recorded which). This table probably holds off-target reads from a library built for another chain. The CDR3 DNA sequence: TGTGCCAGCAGCTTGGTCGGGACAGCTACCACAGATACGCAGTATTTT. The encoded protein is CASSLVGTATTDTQYF.